This T cell receptor beta chain derives from a study of T-cell memory formation after mild COVID-19. Notes on the study in general: Prior to infection, memory already included some responding clones, suggesting cross-reactive memory joined. A balance of CD4 and CD8 characterized clones contracting day 15 to 85, whereas later expanders leaned CD4+.

One entry per CDR3 protein, called by TCRdb with MiXCR from the 5' RACE reads. This table has 200,000 to 250,000 distinct CDR3 sequences, roughly 9.4% appearing once. This clonotype was found many times. Its antigen is not identified. The germline V gene encodes CDR1 SGHKS and CDR2 YYEKEE (reference sequence). The CDR3 runs to 14 residues. Trimming removed 0 bases at V and 5 bases at J, with 9 bases between. This TCR derives from a man aged 18 to 29 who had mild COVID-19 (a few samples of this study predate the infection). Cell type and time point are not known. Input material: PBMCs or a T cell subset sorted from them (not recorded which). V is TRBV5-5 and J is TRBJ1-5; D is possibly TRBD1 (5 bases). CDR3 sequence: CASSLVGGDQPQHF. Written as DNA, the CDR3 is TGTGCCAGCAGCTTGGTCGGGGGGGATCAGCCCCAGCATTTT.